This T cell receptor beta chain was recorded in a study of PD-1 blockade in classical Hodgkin lymphoma. The study, taken as a whole, reports: Significantly greater TCR diversity emerged by C4D1 in CD4+ cells but not CD8+ cells.

All trial patients relapsed after autologous stem cell transplantation. The repertoire was sequenced with immunoSEQ multiplex PCR; TCRdb's copy has only in-frame clones and lacks some. The sample gives 130,000 to 150,000 clones, about 78% of which show up once; roughly 9.2% is in the top ten. The CDR3 sequence is 14 residues long. CDR1 and CDR2 (germline): SGHRS, YFSETQ. With 4 bases clipped from V and 3 bases from J, the junction kept 3 bases outside the gene matches. This clone was found a few times. Its matching antigen is unknown. This specimen was peripheral blood mononuclear cells (PBMCs), taken before the second cycle of nivolumab. This sequence originates from a human donor with classical Hodgkin lymphoma. The rearrangement joins TRBV5-1 to TRBJ2-3, with 9 bases matching TRBD1. The CDR3 region has the DNA TGCGCCAGCAGCGGGGGACAGGGTACAGATACGCAGTATTTT. As protein: CASSGGQGTDTQYF.